This T cell receptor (beta chain) was recorded in a study of blood T cell repertoires in COVID-19. Overall study context: Sites in the United States, Italy and Spain provided acute and convalescent COVID-19 samples. PBMCs, B-cell-depleted T cells, or T cells were the source of the cDNA or gDNA that made up the material.

V was clipped by 6 bases and J by 5 bases, with 16 bases between them. Germline assignment: CDR1 SGHTA and CDR2 FQGNSA. The CDR3 consists of 15 residues. In the study's own analysis: Amplified reference gene primers provided the basis for estimating nucleated cell counts. This table comes from immunoSEQ multiplex PCR, and its TCRdb copy is limited to in-frame clones, with some not included. V, J and clone size reflect that table, while D and trimming were determined from the DNA. The repertoire holds roughly 80,000 clones, with 88% as singletons. Material for sequencing was peripheral blood. This sequence was found in a human donor in a cohort sampled during active COVID-19. The chain recombines TRBV7-2 with TRBJ1-4; D ambiguous. CDR3: CASRLGLQGNEKLFF. CDR3 DNA sequence: TGTGCCAGCAGACTGGGCCTCCAAGGAAATGAAAAACTGTTTTTT.